The 18 T cell receptor beta chains in this list originate from one sample, sequenced in a study of CD8 T cells in ankylosing spondylitis. For these receptors, no antigen is known. Each CDR3 protein gets one entry after TCRdb re-called the 5' RACE reads with MiXCR. This table has 800,000 to 900,000 distinct CDR3 sequences, 10% to 15% appearing once. Notes on the study in general: Blood of patients with ankylosing spondylitis appeared to be characterized by a TCR beta motif of seven or eight highly homologous variants.

The sample comprised blood, either unsorted or a sorted T cell fraction (not recorded which). Receptor source: a male donor with ankylosing spondylitis.

A few counts support this clonotype. The chain carries TRBV7-2 and TRBJ2-7; D might be TRBD2 (6 bases). The V gene lost 0 bases and the J gene lost 0 bases, with 9 bases spanning the gap. CDR1 is SGHTA, CDR2 FQGNSA, per germline. The CDR3 sequence is 15 residues long. CDR3: CASSLALATSYEQYF. The CDR3 DNA reads TGTGCCAGCAGCTTAGCACTAGCTACCTCCTACGAGCAGTACTTC.

There are a few counts of this clonotype. The chain combines TRBV7-6 with TRBJ2-3; no definite D call. The CDR3 spans 16 residues. V shed 0 bases and J shed 4 bases, with 14 bases lying between them. The V gene's germline CDR1 is SGHVS and CDR2 FNYEAQ. Written as DNA, the CDR3 is TGTGCCAGCAGCTTAGCGCCGGTTGGAAGTTCAGATACGCAGTATTTT. Amino acids: CASSLAPVGSSDTQYF.

This clonotype was seen once. This chain connects TRBV20-1 to TRBJ2-3; TRBD1 or TRBD2 may be the D gene (5 bases each). There are 13 residues in the CDR3. Trimming cost V 2 bases and J 7 bases, with 13 bases left between them. In germline, CDR1 is DFQATT, CDR2 SNEGSKA (reference sequence). DNA of the CDR3: TGCAGTGCTAGATCTGGGGGAAGGAATACGCAGTATTTT. It specifies CSARSGGRNTQYF.

The gene calls are TRBV6-2 or TRBV6-3 and TRBJ2-5; 11 nucleotides match TRBD2. CDR1 and CDR2 from the germline V gene are MNHEY and SVGEGT. V was clipped by 5 bases and J by 7 bases; unmatched bases: 9. The CDR3 sequence is 15 residues long. CDR3 coding DNA: TGTGCCAGCAGTACACTAGCGGGAGTTGAGGGGACCCAGTACTTC. Its protein is CASSTLAGVEGTQYF.

Ten or more counts support this clonotype. The chain joins TRBV20-1 to TRBJ1-3; D gene ambiguous. The CDR3 consists of 14 residues. Germline values: CDR1 DFQATT, CDR2 SNEGSKA (reference sequence). V was trimmed by 5 bases and J by 4 bases, leaving 15 bases between them. The CDR3 loop reads CSALYSAEGNTIYF. DNA of the CDR3: TGCAGTGCTCTCTACTCGGCGGAAGGAAACACCATATATTTT.

Only a few counts were recorded for this clonotype. V and J are TRBV12-3 or TRBV12-4 and TRBJ1-2, with D uncertain. The CDR3 length is 11 residues. V was trimmed by 6 bases and J by 8 bases, leaving 10 bases between them. The CDR3: CASSQGHGYTF. The CDR3 nucleotides are TGTGCCAGCAGCCAAGGGCACGGCTACACCTTC.

The chain links TRBV7-2 to TRBJ2-5; D not resolved. This CDR3 region has 13 residues. V dropped 6 bases and J dropped 7 bases, with 15 bases sitting between them. In germline, CDR1 is SGHTA, CDR2 FQGNSA. The CDR3 loop reads CASSTEGRRTQYF. The CDR3 DNA sequence: TGTGCCAGCAGTACCGAAGGGCGGCGGACCCAGTACTTC.

This clonotype was counted ten times or more. The rearrangement links TRBV20-1 to TRBJ2-5; perhaps TRBD2 as D (6 bases). Germline-derived CDR1 and CDR2 are DFQATT and SNEGSKA (reference sequence). Trimming removed 6 bases at V and 5 bases at J, with 13 bases between. This CDR3 region has 12 residues. The chain's CDR3 is CSATRDSETQYF. The CDR3 DNA is TGCAGTGCGACACGGGACTCCGAGACCCAGTACTTC.

This clonotype was observed a few times. V and J are TRBV15 and TRBJ2-7; perhaps TRBD2 as D (6 bases). This CDR3 has 15 amino acids. Trimming left V 3 bases short and J 4 bases short, with 16 bases between. CDR1 and CDR2 (germline): LNHNV, YYDKDF (reference sequence). The CDR3 bases are TGTGCCACCAGCAGCGAGGGACTGGAAACTTACGAGCAGTACTTC. This translates into CATSSEGLETYEQYF.

The chain uses TRBV6-1 and TRBJ2-3, with D unclear. Germline lookup yields CDR1 MNHNS and CDR2 SASEGT. The CDR3 is 15 amino acids. Trimming took off 6 bases at V and 2 bases at J, with 15 bases between the two ends. CDR3 sequence: CASRLHDGFTDTQYF. CDR3 bases: TGTGCCAGCAGACTTCATGACGGCTTCACAGATACGCAGTATTTT.

This clonotype has ten or more counts. The chain couples TRBV28 to TRBJ1-2; 8 nucleotides line up with TRBD1. The CDR3 loop spans 16 amino acids. Trimming removed 4 bases from V and 0 bases from J; junction bases left unmatched: 7. CDR1 and CDR2 (germline): MDHEN, SYDVKM. CDR3 nucleotides: TGTGCCAGCAGTTCCCTCAACAGGGGGGCTAACTATGGCTACACCTTC. Encoded protein: CASSSLNRGANYGYTF.

The J gene is TRBJ1-3, the V gene TRBV10-3; 9 bases match TRBD1. Trimming removed 3 bases from V and 4 bases from J; junction bases left unmatched: 10. Per the germline V gene, CDR1 is ENHRY and CDR2 is SYGVKD. There are 17 residues in the CDR3. The CDR3 DNA is TGTGCCATCAGTGATCCCTACAGGGGGCAGGGAGGAAACACCATATATTTT. Translation gives CAISDPYRGQGGNTIYF.

The J gene is TRBJ2-1, the V gene TRBV6-1, with unresolved D. CDR1 and CDR2 (germline): MNHNS, SASEGT. This CDR3 contains 14 residues. The ends were cut back, 4 bases at V and 8 bases at J, with 15 bases in the middle. CDR3 region: CASSATGYRDEQFF. As DNA, the CDR3 is TGTGCCAGCAGTGCCACTGGGTATAGGGATGAGCAGTTCTTC.

The chain links TRBV4-2 to TRBJ1-2; TRBD1 aligns across 7 bases. This CDR3 spans 16 amino acids. Germline V CDR1 and CDR2: LGHNA, YNFKEQ. V was pared by 1 base and J by 4 bases, with 9 bases of the junction left unmatched. This chain's CDR3 is CASSQVGTAQPYGYTF. The CDR3 DNA reads as TGTGCCAGCAGCCAAGTAGGGACAGCCCAACCCTATGGCTACACCTTC.

This clonotype was seen many times. The V call is TRBV12-3 or TRBV12-4, the J call TRBJ1-4, with D possibly matching TRBD1 (5 bases). Trimming removed 6 bases from V and 8 bases from J, with 19 bases in between. The CDR3 has 15 residues. CDR3 coding DNA: TGTGCCAGCAGCCTCGGAGACAGACCAGGGGAAAAACTGTTTTTT. Amino acid sequence: CASSLGDRPGEKLFF.

This clonotype was seen more than once but under ten times. The chain recombines TRBV6-5 with TRBJ2-7; D unresolved. This CDR3 is 13 amino acids long. Germline V gene lookup returns CDR1 MNHEY and CDR2 SVGAGI. V lost 2 bases and J 3 bases, leaving 8 bases between the germline ends. In DNA form, the CDR3 reads TGTGCCAGCAGTTACAGGGATCGCTACGAGCAGTACTTC. It specifies CASSYRDRYEQYF.

The table lists this clonotype with a few counts. The chain uses TRBV27 and TRBJ1-1; no clear D. Germline values: CDR1 MNHEY, CDR2 SMNVEV (reference sequence). The CDR3 is made up of 14 amino acids. V shed 6 bases and J shed 1 base, with 12 bases lying between them. The CDR3 coding sequence is TGTGCCAGCAGCGTCTGGTTGGGGAACACTGAAGCTTTCTTT. Translated, it gives CASSVWLGNTEAFF.

The DNA for the CDR3 is TGTGCCAGCATACACCGGTCCAGGGAAGGGACCCAGTACTTC. Its protein is CASIHRSREGTQYF. The V gene is TRBV6-2 or TRBV6-3, the J gene TRBJ2-5; D is perhaps TRBD1 (5 bases). CDR3 size: 14 residues. V lost 7 bases and J lost 7, with 19 bases in between. Germline V gives CDR1 MNHEY, CDR2 SVGEGT.